This T cell receptor (beta chain) came from a study of Ad26.COV2.S vaccination and SARS-CoV-2 variants. Whole-study findings and limits: While placebo recipients had lower spike-specific TCR breadth, vaccine recipients had more. Assessments of TCR breadth and depth may have underestimated the total T cell responses.

The treatment: around 19 received Ad26.COV2.S at low or high dose, single or two shots; about 5 received placebo; per-sample allocation not given. Sampling happened 63 days after the first vaccine or placebo injection. The V end lost 3 bases, the J end lost 4 bases, and 18 bases lay between the germline ends. The germline gives CDR1 MNHEY, CDR2 SMNVEV (reference sequence). There are 16 residues in the CDR3. Clones were read by immunoSEQ multiplex PCR, and TCRdb kept only the in-frame ones, dropping some. The sample holds 380,000 or so clones; roughly four fifths are singletons and the top ten take 7% to 9.5%. As for this clone: Its antigen is currently unknown.

This sample comprised peripheral blood, obtained in a trial of Ad26.COV2.S vaccine versus placebo. This chain connects TRBV27 to TRBJ2-5; D might be TRBD2 (7 bases). This sequence originates from a person between 18 and 59 years old who received the Ad26.COV2.S COVID-19 vaccine or a placebo. CDR3 DNA sequence: TGTGCCAGCAGTTTGTTTCGGGGGGCACTCAGAGAGACCCAGTACTTC. Protein sequence: CASSLFRGALRETQYF.